This is a list of T cell receptor beta chains from one sample in a study of blood T cell repertoires in COVID-19. Produced via immunoSEQ multiplex PCR; TCRdb's table is partial and in-frame only. The table has under 200,000 clones, more than 85% seen once; the top ten hold 5.5% to 8.5%. The sequencing input was PBMCs or T cells enriched from blood (not recorded which). These receptors were taken from a woman aged 45-65 years who had recovered from COVID-19. Both conserved end residues are part of each CDR3. The order of the fields is CDR3 DNA, CDR3 protein, CDR3 length, J gene, D gene, clone size, V gene. D genes are given only for firm matches. Size values are once, few and many counts, or a class for expanded clones, and some rows have none.

TGTGCCAGCAGGGGGAGGGGTAGCGGGAACCAAGAGACCCAGTACTTC CASRGRGSGNQETQYF 16 TRBJ2-5 TRBD2 . TRBV25-1
TGTGCCAGCAGGGACAGGGCTGGCTACACCTTC CASRDRAGYTF 11 TRBJ1-2 TRBD1 . TRBV11-2
TGTGCTAGCAGCCCGGGACTAGCGGGAGGGGGGTTCAATGAGCAGTTCTTC CASSPGLAGGGFNEQFF 17 TRBJ2-1 TRBD2 few TRBV7-7
TGTGCCAGCAGCCCGGCGGGGGCGTACACTGAAGCTTTCTTT CASSPAGAYTEAFF 14 TRBJ1-1 . . TRBV11-2
TGTGCCAGCAGGGCCGGGACAGGGATCTACGAGCAGTACTTC CASRAGTGIYEQYF 14 TRBJ2-7 TRBD1 . TRBV2
TGTGCCAGCAGCCAAGATCATAGTCTGACACTCACAGATACGCAGTATTTT CASSQDHSLTLTDTQYF 17 TRBJ2-3 . . TRBV4-2
TGTGCCAGCAGCAGACAGGGGGCAACTAATGAAAAACTGTTTTTT CASSRQGATNEKLFF 15 TRBJ1-4 TRBD1 . TRBV7-2
TGCGCCAGCAGCAGGGGACAGGGGGCCAACTTGAACACTGAAGCTTTCTTT CASSRGQGANLNTEAFF 17 TRBJ1-1 TRBD1 . TRBV5-1
TGTGCCAGCAGTTCAACTAGCGGGAGGAAGGAGACCCAGTACTTC CASSSTSGRKETQYF 15 TRBJ2-5 TRBD2 . TRBV28
TGCGCCAGCAGCCCTAGACTAGCGGGGGACGGGGAGCTGTTTTTT CASSPRLAGDGELFF 15 TRBJ2-2 TRBD2 . TRBV5-1
TGTGCCAGCAGCCAGAGGACTAGCGCTAGCACAGATACGCAGTATTTT CASSQRTSASTDTQYF 16 TRBJ2-3 TRBD2 . TRBV7-2
TGTGCCAGCAGCCGGGACAGTCCTTCTAGCACAGATACGCAGTATTTT CASSRDSPSSTDTQYF 16 TRBJ2-3 TRBD1 . TRBV3-1/TRBV3-2
TGTGCCAGTAGTAGACAGGGGGACGGCACTGAAGCTTTCTTT CASSRQGDGTEAFF 14 TRBJ1-1 TRBD1 . TRBV19
TGTGCCAGCAGTTTGGGGACAGGGTTTTACGAGCAGTACTTC CASSLGTGFYEQYF 14 TRBJ2-7 TRBD1 . TRBV28
TGCGCCAGCAGCCAAGAGTCCCTCCGCGGGGTTCCGAACAATGAGCAGTTCTTC CASSQESLRGVPNNEQFF 18 TRBJ2-1 . . TRBV4-1
TGTGCCAGCAGCCAAGTAACAGGCGTGATTGAAGCTTTCTTT CASSQVTGVIEAFF 14 TRBJ1-1 . . TRBV4-2
TGTGCCAGCAAGTTGGGGCAAGACTTTAATCAGCCCCAGCATTTT CASKLGQDFNQPQHF 15 TRBJ1-5 . . TRBV6-5
TGTGCCAGCTCATCGGACATGGGGGAGCAGTACTTC CASSSDMGEQYF 12 TRBJ2-7 . . TRBV18
TGTGCCATCAGTGAGAACAACAGGGGGAATCAGCCCCAGCATTTT CAISENNRGNQPQHF 15 TRBJ1-5 TRBD1 . TRBV10-3
TGTGCCACCAGTGATAACCCCCGGGGGGGCGACTCTGGAAACACCATATATTTT CATSDNPRGGDSGNTIYF 18 TRBJ1-3 . . TRBV24-1
TGTGCCTGGACCGACGGGGTCGGAGTTTCTGAAGCTTTCTTT CAWTDGVGVSEAFF 14 TRBJ1-1 . . TRBV30
TGTGCCAGCAGCTTAAGGGGACTAGCCCAAGAGACCCAGTACTTC CASSLRGLAQETQYF 15 TRBJ2-5 TRBD2 . TRBV7-8